Each of the 14 T cell receptor beta chains below was sequenced from the same sample in a study of T-cell reconstitution after alpha-beta-depleted transplantation in children. Preparation of the TCRbeta library was carried out with unique molecular identifiers. In TCRdb, the PCR reads were re-called with MiXCR into one record per CDR3 protein. This sample has nearly 550,000 distinct CDR3 sequences, with around 17% found just once. The sample was PBMCs from the stem cell graft donor, taken from the stem cell graft. Receptors originate from a human donor who donated a stem cell graft to a child with acute lymphoblastic leukemia.

The gene calls are TRBV18 and TRBJ1-2; 7 bases line up with TRBD1. Germline V gives CDR1 KGHSH, CDR2 LQKENI. J gave up 8 bases and V 0 bases, and 9 bases lay outside the gene matches. The CDR3 loop spans 15 amino acids. The CDR3 region has the DNA TGTGCCAGCTCACCACCGGGTAACAGGGGAAGAGGCTACACCTTC. It codes for CASSPPGNRGRGYTF.

The rearrangement uses TRBV6-5 and TRBJ1-1; no firm D call. From germline, CDR1 is MNHEY and CDR2 SVGAGI. The CDR3 has 15 residues. Trimming pared 0 bases from V and 3 bases from J, leaving 11 bases between. CDR3 sequence (DNA): TGTGCCAGCAGTTACTCTACCGGCGGATACACTGAAGCTTTCTTT. It is translated as CASSYSTGGYTEAFF.

There are many counts of this clonotype. V and J are TRBV5-1 and TRBJ2-7; 7 bases line up with TRBD2. The CDR3 length is 13 residues. Germline V gene sequence: CDR1 SGHRS, CDR2 YFSETQ. Unmatched junction bases numbered 6, after V lost 5 bases and J lost 4 bases. The CDR3 DNA is TGCGCCAGCAGGTCTAGCGGTTCTTACGAGCAGTACTTC. Its protein product is CASRSSGSYEQYF.

The V call is TRBV4-1, the J call TRBJ2-3; no clear D gene. With 2 bases removed from V and 0 bases from J, the gap between germline ends came to 12 bases. The CDR3 is made up of 16 amino acids. CDR1 and CDR2 (germline): MGHRA, YSYEKL. This chain's CDR3 is CASSQYPASSTDTQYF. For the CDR3, the DNA is TGCGCCAGCAGCCAATATCCGGCTAGTAGCACAGATACGCAGTATTTT.

This clonotype was seen only a few times. The CDR3 is CSVVGRTEAFF. CDR3 nucleotides: TGCAGCGTTGTCGGCCGCACTGAAGCTTTCTTT. This sequence joins TRBV29-1 and TRBJ1-1; D remains unclear. The CDR3 has 11 amino acids. Trimming left V 4 bases short and J 4 bases short, with 7 bases between. Germline V gene data show CDR1 as SQVTM and CDR2 as ANQGSEA.

V gene TRBV21-1 combines with J gene TRBJ2-7; the table's D call, TRBD1, has no DNA check behind it. TRBV21-1 represents a pseudogene. This CDR3 is 14 amino acids long. The CDR3, as DNA: TGTGCCAGCAGCAACATAAAAAGACAGACCACAGCGTACTTC. Amino acid sequence: CASSNIKRQTTAYF.

This clonotype appeared a few times. The rearrangement links TRBV5-1 to TRBJ2-7, with D maybe TRBD2 (5 bases). CDR1 and CDR2 from the germline V gene are SGHRS and YFSETQ. The CDR3 spans 15 residues. Between the trimmed V and J ends, which lost 0 bases and 0 bases, there was a span of 10 bases. CDR3: CASSLGSGISYEQYF. The CDR3 nucleotides read TGCGCCAGCAGCTTGGGGTCCGGGATCTCCTACGAGCAGTACTTC.

This clonotype was seen ten or more times. CDR3 protein: CASSFTTDTQYF. The CDR3 DNA reads TGCGCCAGCAGCTTCACCACAGATACGCAGTATTTT. The rearrangement links TRBV5-1 to TRBJ2-3, with D unresolved. V was clipped by 2 bases and J by 2 bases, with 3 bases between them. This CDR3 is 12 amino acids long. Germline values: CDR1 SGHRS, CDR2 YFSETQ.

This clonotype was observed a single time. The chain recombines TRBV7-9 with TRBJ2-5, with D possibly being TRBD1 or TRBD2 (5 bases each). Trimming pared 1 base from V and 1 base from J, leaving 16 bases between. The germline CDR1 and CDR2 sequences are SEHNR and FQNEAQ (reference sequence). The CDR3 has 17 amino acids. The CDR3 region has the DNA TGTGCCAGCAGCTTAGGAAGGGACCGAGCACCCCAAGAGACCCAGTACTTC. Residues: CASSLGRDRAPQETQYF. The full variable domain, completed using reference TRBV7-9 and TRBJ2-5, is DTGVSQNPRHKITKRGQNVTFRCDPISEHNRLYWYRQTLGQGPEFLTYFQNEAQLEKSRLLSDRFSAERPKGSFSTLEIQRTEQGDSAMYLCASSLGRDRAPQETQYFGPGTRLLVL.

This clonotype was seen more than once but under ten times. The chain recombines TRBV2 with TRBJ1-2; the D is unclear. Germline V gene data show CDR1 as SNHLY and CDR2 as FYNNEI. The CDR3 runs to 12 residues. Trimming took off 3 bases at V and 8 bases at J, with 10 bases between the two ends. CDR3 bases: TGTGCCAGCAGTGACCGTATAAAGGGCTACACCTTC. Amino acid sequence: CASSDRIKGYTF.

The chain uses TRBV2 and TRBJ2-3; the D is unclear. This CDR3 has 12 amino acids. Trimming shortened V by 10 bases and J by 6 bases, and 14 bases separated the two germline ends. In germline, CDR1 is SNHLY, CDR2 FYNNEI. This CDR3 is CATAVLGDTQYF. CDR3 bases: TGTGCCACGGCGGTCTTGGGGGATACGCAGTATTTT.

This clonotype was detected only a few times. The chain couples TRBV7-6 to TRBJ2-3; TRBD2 aligns across 10 bases. The CDR3 has 15 residues. Germline CDR1 reads SGHVS; CDR2 reads FNYEAQ. J lost 5 bases, V lost 5 bases, and 7 bases had no gene match. CDR3 region: CASSGGGLALDTQYF. CDR3 DNA: TGTGCCAGCAGCGGAGGGGGACTAGCGTTAGATACGCAGTATTTT.

The genes are TRBV7-3 and TRBJ2-2; no reliable D call. Trimming cost V 3 bases and J 3 bases, with 8 bases left between them. The CDR3 runs 14 residues. Germline V gene lookup returns CDR1 SGHTA and CDR2 FQGTGA. The CDR3 DNA sequence: TGTGCCAGCAGCTTCGGCGGACACACCGGGGAGCTGTTTTTT. Translated, it gives CASSFGGHTGELFF. Variable domain in full (rest from reference TRBV7-3 and TRBJ2-2): GAGVSQTPSNKVTEKGKYVELRCDPISGHTALYWYRQSLGQGPEFLIYFQGTGAADDSGLPNDRFFAVRPEGSVSTLKIQRTERGDSAVYLCASSFGGHTGELFFGEGSRLTVL.

The chain uses TRBV11-3 and TRBJ2-5; TRBD2 agrees at 8 bases. The CDR3 has 16 amino acids. Germline V gene sequence: CDR1 SGHNT, CDR2 YENEEA. V lost 2 bases and J lost 1; bases outside the gene matches: 6. CDR3 residues: CASSLRLAGRQETQYF. Here the CDR3 DNA reads TGTGCCAGCAGCTTACGGCTAGCGGGCCGCCAAGAGACCCAGTACTTC.